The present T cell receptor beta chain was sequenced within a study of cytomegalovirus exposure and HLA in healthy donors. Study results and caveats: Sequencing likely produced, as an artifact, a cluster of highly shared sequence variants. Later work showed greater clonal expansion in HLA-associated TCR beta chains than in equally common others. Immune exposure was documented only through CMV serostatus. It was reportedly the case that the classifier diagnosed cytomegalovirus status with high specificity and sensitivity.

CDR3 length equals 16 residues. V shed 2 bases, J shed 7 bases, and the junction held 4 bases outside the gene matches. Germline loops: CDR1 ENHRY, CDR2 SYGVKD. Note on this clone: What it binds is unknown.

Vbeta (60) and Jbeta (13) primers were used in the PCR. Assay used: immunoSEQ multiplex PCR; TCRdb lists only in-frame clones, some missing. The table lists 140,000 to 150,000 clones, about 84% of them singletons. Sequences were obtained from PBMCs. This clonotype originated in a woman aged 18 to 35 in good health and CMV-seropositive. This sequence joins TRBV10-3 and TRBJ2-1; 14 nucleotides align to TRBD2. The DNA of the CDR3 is TGTGCCATCAGTGAGGGACTAGCGGGGGGTGAGAATGAGCAGTTCTTC. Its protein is CAISEGLAGGENEQFF.